The rows below give T cell receptor beta chains drawn from one sample of a study of cytomegalovirus exposure and HLA in healthy donors. Here immunoSEQ multiplex PCR was the method, and the copy in TCRdb shows in-frame clones only, minus some. The sample yields around 140,000 clones, roughly 80% seen once. The specimen was PBMCs. Receptors originate from a female donor in good health and CMV-seronegative. The CDR3 runs from the conserved cysteine through the conserved F or W. Fields, in order: clone size, D gene, V gene, J gene, CDR3 protein, CDR3 DNA. A D gene is named only where the DNA matches it firmly. The listing skips clone size in some rows; elsewhere it reads once, few, many or a size class.

clone_size: NA
d_call: NA
v_call: TRBV27
j_call: TRBJ1-1
cdr3_aa: CASSPRGGNTEAFF
cdr3_nt: TGTGCCAGCAGTCCTCGCGGGGGGAACACTGAAGCTTTCTTT

clone_size: few
d_call: TRBD1
v_call: TRBV5-5
j_call: TRBJ2-1
cdr3_aa: CASSLEGQGGDNEQFF
cdr3_nt: TGTGCCAGCAGCTTGGAGGGACAGGGGGGAGACAATGAGCAGTTCTTC

clone_size: NA
d_call: TRBD1
v_call: TRBV30
j_call: TRBJ1-2
cdr3_aa: CAWRAGGYGYTF
cdr3_nt: TGTGCCTGGAGAGCAGGGGGCTATGGCTACACCTTC

clone_size: NA
d_call: NA
v_call: TRBV4-3
j_call: TRBJ2-6
cdr3_aa: CASSQDGDGNSGANVLTF
cdr3_nt: TGCGCCAGCAGCCAAGATGGAGACGGCAACTCTGGGGCCAACGTCCTGACTTTC

clone_size: NA
d_call: TRBD1
v_call: TRBV27
j_call: TRBJ1-1
cdr3_aa: CASSFTGQGNTEAFF
cdr3_nt: TGTGCCAGCAGTTTCACGGGACAGGGGAACACTGAAGCTTTCTTT

clone_size: NA
d_call: NA
v_call: TRBV2
j_call: TRBJ1-3
cdr3_aa: CASRFDSGNTIYF
cdr3_nt: TGTGCCAGCCGGTTTGACTCTGGAAACACCATATATTTT

clone_size: NA
d_call: TRBD1
v_call: TRBV27
j_call: TRBJ2-7
cdr3_aa: CASRGPGTGARGSRSYEQYF
cdr3_nt: TGTGCCAGTAGAGGTCCCGGGACAGGGGCGCGAGGCTCTAGATCCTACGAGCAGTACTTC

clone_size: NA
d_call: TRBD1
v_call: TRBV6-5
j_call: TRBJ1-3
cdr3_aa: CASRPQGSSGNTIYF
cdr3_nt: TGTGCCAGCAGACCACAGGGGAGCTCTGGAAACACCATATATTTT

clone_size: once
d_call: NA
v_call: TRBV28
j_call: TRBJ2-7
cdr3_aa: CASSLYQYEQYF
cdr3_nt: TGTGCCAGCAGTTTGTACCAGTACGAGCAGTACTTC

clone_size: NA
d_call: TRBD2
v_call: TRBV5-1
j_call: TRBJ2-2
cdr3_aa: CASSLPKSGRAYSGELFF
cdr3_nt: TGCGCCAGCAGCTTACCGAAGAGCGGGAGGGCCTACAGCGGGGAGCTGTTTTTT

clone_size: once
d_call: NA
v_call: TRBV28
j_call: TRBJ1-6
cdr3_aa: CALSQGNSPLHF
cdr3_nt: TGTGCACTCTCACAGGGAAATTCACCCCTCCACTTT

clone_size: NA
d_call: TRBD1
v_call: TRBV19
j_call: TRBJ1-2
cdr3_aa: CASSIDGRGFYGYTF
cdr3_nt: TGTGCCAGTAGTATAGACGGCAGGGGGTTCTATGGCTACACCTTC

clone_size: few
d_call: NA
v_call: TRBV6-1
j_call: TRBJ2-7
cdr3_aa: CASIKSGNEQYF
cdr3_nt: TGTGCCAGCATAAAATCAGGGAACGAGCAGTACTTC

clone_size: NA
d_call: NA
v_call: TRBV4-3
j_call: TRBJ1-2
cdr3_aa: CASSQDRRGSYGYTF
cdr3_nt: TGCGCCAGCAGCCAAGATCGCAGGGGATCCTATGGCTACACCTTC